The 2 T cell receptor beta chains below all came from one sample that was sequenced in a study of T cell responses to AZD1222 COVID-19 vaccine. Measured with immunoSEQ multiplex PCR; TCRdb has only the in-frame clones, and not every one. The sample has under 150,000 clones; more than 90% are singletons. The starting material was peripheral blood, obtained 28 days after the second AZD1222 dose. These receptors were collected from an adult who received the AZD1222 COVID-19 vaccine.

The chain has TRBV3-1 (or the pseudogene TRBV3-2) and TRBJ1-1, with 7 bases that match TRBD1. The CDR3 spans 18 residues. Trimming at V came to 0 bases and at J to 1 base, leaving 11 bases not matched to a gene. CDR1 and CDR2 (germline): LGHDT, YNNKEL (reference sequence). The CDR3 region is CASSQDPRQGSSNTEAFF. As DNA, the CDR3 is TGTGCCAGCAGCCAAGATCCGAGACAGGGTAGTTCGAACACTGAAGCTTTCTTT.

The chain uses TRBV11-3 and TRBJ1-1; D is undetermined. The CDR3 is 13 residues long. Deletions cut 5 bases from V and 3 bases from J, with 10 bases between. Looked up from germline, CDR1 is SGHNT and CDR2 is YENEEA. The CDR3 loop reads CASSPFQDTEAFF. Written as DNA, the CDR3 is TGTGCCAGCAGCCCCTTCCAGGACACTGAAGCTTTCTTT.